Sequencing of this T cell receptor beta chain was carried out in a study of CD8 T cells in ankylosing spondylitis. This CDR3 spans 12 amino acids. Trimming removed 6 bases from V and 2 bases from J; junction bases left unmatched: 4. From germline, CDR1 is DFQATT and CDR2 SNEGSKA (reference sequence). Ten or more counts support this clonotype. TCRdb re-derived calls from the 5' RACE reads in MiXCR, one entry per CDR3 protein. The sample has about 190,000 distinct CDR3 sequences, approximately 13% seen once; the top ten hold 9.5% to 12%. The V gene is TRBV20-1, the J gene TRBJ2-7, with 7 bases fitting TRBD1. The source is a female donor with ankylosing spondylitis or in good health (not recorded which). The sample consisted of blood, either unsorted or a sorted T cell fraction (not recorded which). CDR3: CSAPGQAYEQYF. The CDR3 DNA reads as TGCAGTGCCCCCGGACAGGCCTACGAGCAGTACTTC.